A selection of T cell receptor beta chains follows, all from one sample in a study of T cell changes during pregnancy in multiple sclerosis. TCRdb keeps only in-frame clones here, not all; method: immunoSEQ multiplex PCR. The data hold approximately 40,000 clones, with around 90% observed a single time. The starting material was peripheral blood, obtained in the first trimester of pregnancy. The receptors originated from a female donor in good health, enrolled as a control in a pregnancy study. The CDR3 runs from the conserved cysteine through the conserved F or W. D genes are given only for firm matches. Clone size is given for some rows only: seen once, a few or many times, or a class if the clone is expanded.

size	V	D	J	CDR3	DNA
once	TRBV9	TRBD1	TRBJ2-3	CASSVSGGKLDTQYF	TGTGCCAGCAGCGTATCAGGGGGAAAGTTAGATACGCAGTATTTT
once	TRBV4-1	TRBD1	TRBJ2-7	CASSPKGRDRGYEQYF	TGCGCCAGCAGCCCCAAGGGGCGGGACAGGGGATACGAGCAGTACTTC
.	TRBV6-6	TRBD1	TRBJ2-7	CASSLRQGGDEQYF	TGTGCCAGCAGCCTAAGACAGGGGGGAGACGAGCAGTACTTC
.	TRBV27	TRBD1	TRBJ1-5	CASSFGRGANQPQHF	TGTGCCAGCAGTTTCGGCAGGGGGGCCAATCAGCCCCAGCATTTT
.	TRBV30	TRBD1	TRBJ2-2	CAWSAADRGRDGELFF	TGTGCCTGGAGTGCCGCGGACAGGGGGCGCGACGGGGAGCTGTTTTTT
.	TRBV9	TRBD1	TRBJ2-6	CASSRDRVLGGANVLTF	TGTGCCAGCAGCCGGGACAGGGTTCTAGGTGGGGCCAACGTCCTGACTTTC
once	TRBV5-1	.	TRBJ1-1	CASSLYGRGTEAFF	TGCGCCAGCAGCTTGTACGGGAGGGGGACTGAAGCTTTCTTT
once	TRBV5-4	.	TRBJ1-2	CASSFGAGLGYTF	TGTGCCAGCAGCTTTGGGGCAGGCCTGGGCTACACCTTC
once	TRBV7-9	TRBD1	TRBJ1-4	CASSLQHGTANEKLFF	TGTGCCAGCAGCCTACAACATGGGACAGCTAATGAAAAACTGTTTTTT
.	TRBV27	TRBD2	TRBJ2-7	CASSLGGLARYEQYF	TGTGCCAGCAGCCTTGGGGGACTAGCTAGATACGAGCAGTACTTC
.	TRBV19	.	TRBJ1-1	CASRGTTNTEAFF	TGTGCCAGTAGGGGGACAACGAACACTGAAGCTTTCTTT
.	TRBV6-4	.	TRBJ2-3	CASPQVTQYF	TGTGCCAGCCCTCAGGTTACGCAGTATTTT
.	TRBV5-1	TRBD1	TRBJ2-2	CASSRGTELTGELFF	TGCGCCAGCAGCCGTGGGACAGAACTCACCGGGGAGCTGTTTTTT
.	TRBV4-1	TRBD1	TRBJ2-7	CASSHGTGVSYEQYF	TGCGCCAGCAGCCACGGGACAGGGGTTTCCTACGAGCAGTACTTC
.	TRBV4-2	TRBD2	TRBJ2-5	CASSSGTSGFQETQYF	TGTGCCAGCAGCTCCGGGACTAGCGGATTCCAAGAGACCCAGTACTTC
.	TRBV6-4	.	TRBJ2-3	CASSSGTPTDTQYF	TGTGCCAGCAGTTCCGGGACTCCCACAGATACGCAGTATTTT
.	TRBV6-1	TRBD1	TRBJ1-6	CASSDRQGRNSPLHF	TGTGCCAGCAGTGACCGACAGGGGAGAAATTCACCCCTCCACTTT
once	TRBV15	.	TRBJ2-4	CATSRDPSLAKNIQYF	TGTGCCACCAGCAGAGATCCTAGTTTAGCCAAAAACATTCAGTACTTC
.	TRBV7-8	.	TRBJ1-4	CASSMTAGKEKLFF	TGTGCCAGCAGCATGACAGCGGGGAAGGAAAAACTGTTTTTT
.	TRBV9	TRBD1	TRBJ2-7	CASSPGQTYEQYF	TGTGCCAGCAGTCCGGGACAGACCTACGAGCAGTACTTC
.	TRBV28	TRBD2	TRBJ2-2	CASSEWGLAGGPGELFF	TGTGCCAGCAGCGAATGGGGACTAGCGGGGGGGCCCGGGGAGCTGTTTTTT
few	TRBV10-2	.	TRBJ2-7	CATTGGGRNEQYF	TGCGCCACCACAGGGGGAGGGAGAAACGAGCAGTACTTC
medium-sized	TRBV30	TRBD2	TRBJ2-2	CAWSSGSTGELFF	TGTGCCTGGAGTAGCGGGAGTACCGGGGAGCTGTTTTTT
.	TRBV7-2	.	TRBJ2-3	CASSLSGVGTDTQYF	TGTGCCAGCAGCTTATCGGGGGTGGGTACAGATACGCAGTATTTT
.	TRBV7-3	TRBD2	TRBJ2-1	CASSFSSGGRPFNEQFF	TGTGCCAGCAGCTTTTCCAGCGGCGGGAGGCCGTTCAATGAGCAGTTCTTC